This T cell receptor beta chain was retrieved from a study of siplizumab effects on memory and regulatory T cells. Whole-study findings and limits: Confirmation was lacking for the suppressive function of proliferating Tregs derived from siplizumab cultures.

On this clone itself: Its antigen is still unknown.

CDR1 and CDR2 from the germline V gene are MDHEN and SYDVKM. CDR3 length: 11 residues. Trimming shortened V by 6 bases and J by 5 bases, and 4 bases separated the two germline ends. Sequenced by immunoSEQ multiplex PCR; TCRdb stores in-frame clones only, minus some. The sample gives about 100,000 clones, 91% of which show up once; roughly 0.15% is in the top ten. The sequenced material came from CD4+ T cells sorted from blood. The J gene is TRBJ1-4, the V gene TRBV28; no clear D gene. The receptor was isolated from a human donor in good health. CDR3 region: CASRRNEKLFF. The CDR3 nucleotides are TGTGCCAGCAGGAGGAATGAAAAACTGTTTTTT.